One sample yielded the 19 T cell receptor beta chains listed below, sequenced in a study of identical twins. TCRdb re-called the 5' RACE reads through MiXCR, storing one row per CDR3 protein. The sample contains 1.5 million or so distinct CDR3 sequences, less than 35% of which appear only once. Sequencing was carried out using cord blood. Receptors originate from a newborn girl in good health.

This chain connects TRBV5-1 to TRBJ2-1; D is undetermined. V lost 0 bases and J 0 bases, leaving 13 bases between the germline ends. The length of the CDR3 is 17 residues. The germline V gene encodes CDR1 SGHRS and CDR2 YFSETQ. CDR3 loop: CASSLVPAPSSYNEQFF. In DNA, the CDR3 is TGCGCCAGCAGCTTGGTGCCAGCGCCGAGCTCCTACAATGAGCAGTTCTTC. Supplemented by reference TRBV5-1 and TRBJ2-1, the full variable domain reads KAGVTQTPRYLIKTRGQQVTLSCSPISGHRSVSWYQQTPGQGLQFLFEYFSETQRNKGNFPGRFSGRQFSNSRSEMNVSTLELGDSALYLCASSLVPAPSSYNEQFFGPGTRLTVL.

The table lists this clonotype with many counts. This chain connects TRBV7-2 to TRBJ2-1; D gene unclear. CDR1 is SGHTA and CDR2 is FQGNSA in the germline V gene. The CDR3 spans 14 residues. The germline V and J ends were trimmed by 3 bases and 5 bases, with 11 bases remaining between them. In DNA, the CDR3 is TGTGCCAGCAGCTTCGGCATAGGACACAATGAGCAGTTCTTC. It specifies CASSFGIGHNEQFF.

The J gene is TRBJ1-2, the V gene TRBV6-1, with D uncertain. Germline V gene sequence: CDR1 MNHNS, CDR2 SASEGT. This CDR3 has 13 amino acids. With 3 bases removed from V and 1 base from J, the gap between germline ends came to 6 bases. As DNA, the CDR3 is TGTGCCAGCAGTGACGCCTATAACTATGGCTACACCTTC. Its protein is CASSDAYNYGYTF.

V is TRBV12-3 or TRBV12-4 and J is TRBJ2-3; a weak D match, TRBD1 (8 bases). V gave up 8 bases and J gave up 1 base, with 16 bases separating them. The CDR3 extends over 15 amino acids. CDR3 coding DNA: TGTGCCAGCCGGGACAGGCTAGCGGGCACAGATACGCAGTATTTT. Translated: CASRDRLAGTDTQYF.

This sequence joins TRBV11-2 and TRBJ2-1; TRBD2 matches 11 bases. Near its end, the DNA agrees better with TRBJ2-7, so the J call may be wrong. This CDR3 region has 14 residues. Germline V gives CDR1 SGHAT, CDR2 FQNNGV. The CDR3 DNA sequence: TGTGCCAGTTCGACTAGCGGGACGTACAATGAGCAGTACTTC. The encoded protein is CASSTSGTYNEQYF.

CDR3 DNA sequence: TGTGCCAGCCAGGCTAGTGGGGCATATGGCTACACCTTC. Translation gives CASQASGAYGYTF. The chain employs TRBV28 and TRBJ1-2; possibly TRBD1 for D (5 bases). The V end was cut by 8 bases, the J end by 5 bases, with 15 bases between. The CDR3 sequence is 13 residues long. Germline loops: CDR1 MDHEN, CDR2 SYDVKM.

This clonotype was seen a handful of times. The chain couples TRBV2 to TRBJ1-2; maybe TRBD1 (6 bases). V was pared by 7 bases and J by 0 bases, with 15 bases between. Germline-derived CDR1 and CDR2 are SNHLY and FYNNEI. The CDR3 loop spans 15 amino acids. CDR3 amino acids: CASNARQAPNYGYTF. Here the CDR3 DNA reads TGTGCCAGCAACGCACGACAGGCCCCTAACTATGGCTACACCTTC.

The sample holds a few counts of this clonotype. The rearrangement uses TRBV20-1 and TRBJ2-5, with 7 bases fitting TRBD1. Trimming took 4 bases from V and 7 from J; bases not matched to a gene: 9. CDR3 size: 13 residues. Germline CDR1 and CDR2: DFQATT and SNEGSKA (reference sequence). The CDR3 DNA sequence: TGCAGTGCTAAACGACAGGGCCTCGGGACCCAGTACTTC. Amino acids: CSAKRQGLGTQYF.

The gene calls are TRBV5-1 and TRBJ2-5, with TRBD2 identical over 10 bases. The germline V gene has CDR1 SGHRS and CDR2 YFSETQ. CDR3 length: 16 amino acids. Trimming at V came to 1 base and at J to 5 bases, leaving 8 bases not matched to a gene. In DNA form, the CDR3 reads TGCGCCAGCAGCTTGTATGAAACTAGCGGGAAGGAGACCCAGTACTTC. Protein product: CASSLYETSGKETQYF.

The chain couples TRBV20-1 to TRBJ2-5; TRBD1 agrees at 8 bases. CDR1 is DFQATT, CDR2 SNEGSKA, per germline (reference sequence). The CDR3 length is 14 residues. V shed 1 base, J shed 1 base, and the junction held 2 bases outside the gene matches. CDR3 protein: CSARGRGPQETQYF. CDR3 coding DNA: TGCAGTGCTAGAGGCAGGGGGCCCCAAGAGACCCAGTACTTC.

CDR3 in DNA: TGTGCCAGCAGCTCCCCTAGCGGGAGGGAGTTCAATGAGCAGTTCTTC. This sequence encodes CASSSPSGREFNEQFF. This chain connects TRBV7-2 to TRBJ2-1; 12 bases fit TRBD2. The CDR3 has 16 residues. Trimming removed 4 bases from V and 6 bases from J; junction bases left unmatched: 7. The germline V gene has CDR1 SGHTA and CDR2 FQGNSA.

This clonotype was found a few times. The chain joins TRBV29-1 to TRBJ2-5, with TRBD2 identical over 7 bases. Germline CDR1 and CDR2: SQVTM and ANQGSEA. V lost 3 bases to trimming and J lost 1 base; unmatched junction nucleotides: 2. The CDR3 has 13 residues. Here the CDR3 reads CSVDGGVQETQYF. The CDR3 region has the DNA TGCAGCGTTGATGGGGGGGTCCAAGAGACCCAGTACTTC.

This clonotype was counted between two and nine times. This chain connects TRBV28 to TRBJ2-4; D ambiguous. Between the trimmed V and J ends, which lost 3 bases and 1 base, there was a span of 10 bases. Germline V gives CDR1 MDHEN, CDR2 SYDVKM. The CDR3 loop spans 15 amino acids. CDR3 bases: TGTGCCAGCAGTTTTTGGGTCGGGGCCAAAAACATTCAGTACTTC. Translation: CASSFWVGAKNIQYF.

This rearrangement joins TRBV12-3 or TRBV12-4 to TRBJ2-3, with 12 bases fitting TRBD2. The CDR3 has 17 residues. After removal of 8 bases from V and 5 bases from J, the junction contained 14 bases not matched to a gene. CDR3 protein: CASWGSVTSGSGDTQYF. The CDR3 DNA sequence: TGTGCCAGCTGGGGATCCGTGACTAGCGGGAGTGGAGATACGCAGTATTTT.

The chain carries TRBV20-1 and TRBJ1-2, with D possibly matching TRBD1 (5 bases). This CDR3 has 13 residues. V gave up 2 bases and J gave up 5 bases, with 12 bases separating them. Per the germline V gene, CDR1 is DFQATT and CDR2 is SNEGSKA (reference sequence). CDR3 residues: CSARTGRWYGYTF. CDR3 DNA: TGCAGTGCTAGAACAGGTCGGTGGTATGGCTACACCTTC.

About this clonotype: A read error may be the cause here, since a much bigger clone is one base away. The V and J genes are TRBV20-1 and TRBJ1-2; D is uncertain. This CDR3 has 13 amino acids. Trimming took 0 bases from V and 6 from J, leaving 11 bases between them. In germline, CDR1 is DFQATT, CDR2 SNEGSKA (reference sequence). In nucleotides, the CDR3 is TGCAGTGCTAGAGATCGCAGAAACCATGGCTACACCTTC. Amino acid sequence: CSARDRRNHGYTF.

The sample holds a few counts of this clonotype. V is TRBV5-1 and J is TRBJ2-1; 11 bases match TRBD2. The CDR3 loop spans 16 amino acids. V was pared by 2 bases and J by 6 bases, with 7 bases of the junction left unmatched. Germline assignment: CDR1 SGHRS and CDR2 YFSETQ. In nucleotides, the CDR3 is TGCGCCAGCAGCTTCGTACTAGCGGGAGCCCCCAATGAGCAGTTCTTC. Protein product: CASSFVLAGAPNEQFF.

This chain joins TRBV28 and TRBJ1-1; D uncertain. V was shortened by 6 bases and J by 5 bases, with 19 bases between the two germline ends. The CDR3 runs to 15 residues. Germline values: CDR1 MDHEN, CDR2 SYDVKM. CDR3 protein: CASRTSVGGGTEAFF. The CDR3 region has the DNA TGTGCCAGCAGAACCTCAGTGGGAGGTGGGACTGAAGCTTTCTTT.

CDR3 protein: CASSQYPGLAVNEQFF. As DNA, the CDR3 is TGTGCCAGCAGCCAATACCCGGGACTAGCGGTAAATGAGCAGTTCTTC. The chain uses TRBV3-1 and TRBJ2-1; 11 bases line up with TRBD2. The CDR3 sequence is 16 residues long. Germline assignment: CDR1 LGHDT and CDR2 YNNKEL (reference sequence). V lost 2 bases, J lost 7 bases, and 7 bases stayed unmatched.